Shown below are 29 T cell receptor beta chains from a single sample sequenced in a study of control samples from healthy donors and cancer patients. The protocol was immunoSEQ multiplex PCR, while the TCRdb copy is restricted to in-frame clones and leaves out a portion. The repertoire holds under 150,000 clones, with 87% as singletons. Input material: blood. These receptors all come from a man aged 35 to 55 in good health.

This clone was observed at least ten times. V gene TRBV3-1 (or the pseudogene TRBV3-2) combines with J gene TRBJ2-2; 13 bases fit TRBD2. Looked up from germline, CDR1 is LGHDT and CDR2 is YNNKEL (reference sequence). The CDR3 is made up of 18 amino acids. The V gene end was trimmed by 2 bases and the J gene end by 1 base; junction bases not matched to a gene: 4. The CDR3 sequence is CASSQPGLAGRNTGELFF. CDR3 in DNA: TGTGCCAGCAGCCAACCGGGACTAGCGGGACGGAACACCGGGGAGCTGTTTTTT.

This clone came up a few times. CDR3 region: CASSRRTSDSYEQYF. DNA for the CDR3: TGTGCCAGCTCACGAAGGACTAGCGATAGCTACGAGCAGTACTTC. This rearrangement joins TRBV18 to TRBJ2-7; TRBD2 matches at 9 bases. CDR1 and CDR2 from the germline V gene are KGHSH and LQKENI. The CDR3 totals 15 residues. J gave up 3 bases and V 4 bases, and 7 bases lay outside the gene matches.

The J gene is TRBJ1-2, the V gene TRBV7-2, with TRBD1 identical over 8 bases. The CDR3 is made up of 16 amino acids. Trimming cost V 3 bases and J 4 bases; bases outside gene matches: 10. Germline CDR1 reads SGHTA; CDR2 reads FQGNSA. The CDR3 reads CASSFLTQGAGYGYTF. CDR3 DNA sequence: TGTGCCAGCAGCTTCTTAACTCAGGGGGCGGGCTATGGCTACACCTTC. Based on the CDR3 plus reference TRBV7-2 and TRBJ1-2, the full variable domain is GAGVSQSPSNKVTEKGKDVELRCDPISGHTALYWYRQSLGQGLEFLIYFQGNSAPDKSGLPSDRFSAERTGGSVSTLTIQRTQQEDSAVYLCASSFLTQGAGYGYTFGSGTRLTVV.

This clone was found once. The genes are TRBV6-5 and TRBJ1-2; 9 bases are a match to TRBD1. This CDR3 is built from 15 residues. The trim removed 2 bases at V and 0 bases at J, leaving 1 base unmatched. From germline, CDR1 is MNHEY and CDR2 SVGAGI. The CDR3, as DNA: TGTGCCAGCAGTTACGGGACAGGGACTAACTATGGCTACACCTTC. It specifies CASSYGTGTNYGYTF.

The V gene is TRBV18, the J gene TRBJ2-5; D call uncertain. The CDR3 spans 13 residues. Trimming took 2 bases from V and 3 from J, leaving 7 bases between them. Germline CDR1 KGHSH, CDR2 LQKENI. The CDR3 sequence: CASSPSLKETQYF. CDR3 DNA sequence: TGTGCCAGCTCACCATCACTTAAAGAGACCCAGTACTTC.

The CDR3: CATSDLGTEAFF. The CDR3 bases are TGTGCCACCAGTGATTTGGGTACTGAAGCTTTCTTT. This chain connects TRBV24-1 to TRBJ1-1; D not certain. Germline V gene lookup returns CDR1 KGHDR and CDR2 SFDVKD. The CDR3 runs to 12 residues. V was cut by 0 bases and J by 5 bases, with 3 bases left in between.

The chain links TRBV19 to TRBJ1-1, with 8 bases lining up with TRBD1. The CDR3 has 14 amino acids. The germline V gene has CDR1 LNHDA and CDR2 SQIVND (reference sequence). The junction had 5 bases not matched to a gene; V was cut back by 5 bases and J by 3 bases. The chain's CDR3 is CASSYRGRDTEAFF. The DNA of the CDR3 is TGTGCCAGTAGTTACAGGGGGAGAGACACTGAAGCTTTCTTT.

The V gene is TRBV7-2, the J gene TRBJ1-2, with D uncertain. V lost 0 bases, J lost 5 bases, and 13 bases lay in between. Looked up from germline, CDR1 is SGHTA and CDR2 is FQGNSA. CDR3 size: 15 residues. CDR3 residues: CASSLAVGQLYGYTF. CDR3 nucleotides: TGTGCCAGCAGCTTAGCCGTTGGGCAGCTATATGGCTACACCTTC.

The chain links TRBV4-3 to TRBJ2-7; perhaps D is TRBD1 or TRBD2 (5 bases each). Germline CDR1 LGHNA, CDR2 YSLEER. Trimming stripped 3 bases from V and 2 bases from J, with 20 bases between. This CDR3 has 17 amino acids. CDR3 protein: CASSHLSGTEGTYEQYF. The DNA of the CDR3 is TGCGCCAGCAGCCACTTGTCCGGGACCGAAGGTACCTACGAGCAGTACTTC.

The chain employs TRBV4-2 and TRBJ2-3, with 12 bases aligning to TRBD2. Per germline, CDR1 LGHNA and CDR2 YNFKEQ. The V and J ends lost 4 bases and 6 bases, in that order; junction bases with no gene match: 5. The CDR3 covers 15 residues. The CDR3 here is CASSLSSGGADTQYF. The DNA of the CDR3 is TGTGCCAGCAGCCTCTCTAGCGGGGGGGCCGATACGCAGTATTTT.

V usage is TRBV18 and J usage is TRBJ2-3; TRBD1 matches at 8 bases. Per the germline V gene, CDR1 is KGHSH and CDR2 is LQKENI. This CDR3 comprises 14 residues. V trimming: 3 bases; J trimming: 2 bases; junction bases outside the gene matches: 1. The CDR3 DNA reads TGTGCCAGCTCACCGGGACAGGCCACAGATACGCAGTATTTT. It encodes CASSPGQATDTQYF.

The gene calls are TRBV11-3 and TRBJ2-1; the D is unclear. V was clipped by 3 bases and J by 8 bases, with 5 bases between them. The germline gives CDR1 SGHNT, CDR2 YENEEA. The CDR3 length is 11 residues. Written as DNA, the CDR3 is TGTGCCAGCAGCTTTACCCATGAGCAGTTCTTC. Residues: CASSFTHEQFF.

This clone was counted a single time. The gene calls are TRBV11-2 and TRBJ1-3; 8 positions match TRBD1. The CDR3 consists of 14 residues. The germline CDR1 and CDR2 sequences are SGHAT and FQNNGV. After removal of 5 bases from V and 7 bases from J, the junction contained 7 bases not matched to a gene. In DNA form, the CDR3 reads TGTGCCAGCAGCGCGCGACAGGGGCGGAACACCATATATTTT. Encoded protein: CASSARQGRNTIYF.

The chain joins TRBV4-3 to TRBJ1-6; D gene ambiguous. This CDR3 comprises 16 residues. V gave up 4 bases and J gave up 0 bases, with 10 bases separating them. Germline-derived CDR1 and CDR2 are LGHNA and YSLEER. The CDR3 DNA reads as TGCGCCAGCAGCCGGAAGGACGTCTCCTATAATTCACCCCTCCACTTT. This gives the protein CASSRKDVSYNSPLHF.

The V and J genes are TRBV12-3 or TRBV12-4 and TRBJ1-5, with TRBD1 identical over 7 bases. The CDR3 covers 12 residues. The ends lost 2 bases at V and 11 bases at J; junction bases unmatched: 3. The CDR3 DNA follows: TGTGCCAGCAGTTTAATTCAGGGGGCCCAGCATTTT. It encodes CASSLIQGAQHF.

The CDR3 sequence: CASRPGQTYGYTF. The CDR3 DNA sequence: TGTGCCAGCAGGCCGGGACAGACCTATGGCTACACCTTC. The V and J genes are TRBV2 and TRBJ1-2; 7 bases line up with TRBD1. Losses at the gene ends were 6 bases for V and 4 bases for J; bases not matched to a gene: 5. Germline V gene sequence: CDR1 SNHLY, CDR2 FYNNEI. CDR3 length equals 13 residues.

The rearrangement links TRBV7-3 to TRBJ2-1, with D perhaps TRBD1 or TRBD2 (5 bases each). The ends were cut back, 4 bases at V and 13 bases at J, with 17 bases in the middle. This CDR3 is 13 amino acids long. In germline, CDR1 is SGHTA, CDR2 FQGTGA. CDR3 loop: CASSSTGTSNQFF. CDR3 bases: TGTGCCAGCAGCTCGACCGGGACGTCCAACCAGTTCTTC. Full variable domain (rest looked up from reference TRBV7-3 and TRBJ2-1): GAGVSQTPSNKVTEKGKYVELRCDPISGHTALYWYRQSLGQGPEFLIYFQGTGAADDSGLPNDRFFAVRPEGSVSTLKIQRTERGDSAVYLCASSSTGTSNQFFGPGTRLTVL.

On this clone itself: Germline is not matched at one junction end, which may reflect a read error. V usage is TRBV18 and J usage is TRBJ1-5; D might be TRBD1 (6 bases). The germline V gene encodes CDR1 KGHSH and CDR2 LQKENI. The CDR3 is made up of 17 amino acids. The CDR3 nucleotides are TGTGCCAGCTCGGCATCTCAATACCGGGACACCGATCAGTCCCAGCATTTT. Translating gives CASSASQYRDTDQSQHF.

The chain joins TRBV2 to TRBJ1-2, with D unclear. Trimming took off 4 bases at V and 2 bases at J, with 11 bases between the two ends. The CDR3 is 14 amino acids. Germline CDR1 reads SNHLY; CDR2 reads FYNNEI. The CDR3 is CASSVPDINYGYTF. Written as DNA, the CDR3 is TGTGCCAGCAGTGTCCCCGACATCAACTATGGCTACACCTTC.

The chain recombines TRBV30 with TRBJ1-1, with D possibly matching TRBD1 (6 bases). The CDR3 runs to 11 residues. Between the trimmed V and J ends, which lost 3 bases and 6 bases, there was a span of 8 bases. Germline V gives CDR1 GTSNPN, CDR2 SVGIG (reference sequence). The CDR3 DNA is TGTGCCTGGAGAACAGGGCCTGAAGCTTTCTTT. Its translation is CAWRTGPEAFF. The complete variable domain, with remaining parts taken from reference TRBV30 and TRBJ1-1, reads SQTIHQWPATLVQPVGSPLSLECTVEGTSNPNLYWYRQAAGRGLQLLFYSVGIGQISSEVPQNLSASRPQDRQFILSSKKLLLSDSGFYLCAWRTGPEAFFGQGTRLTVV.

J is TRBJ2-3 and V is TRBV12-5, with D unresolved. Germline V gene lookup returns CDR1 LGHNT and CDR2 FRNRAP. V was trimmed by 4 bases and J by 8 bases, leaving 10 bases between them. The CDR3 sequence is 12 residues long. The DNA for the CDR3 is TGTGCTAGTGGTTCGGTTGTTGTTACGCAGTATTTT. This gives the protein CASGSVVVTQYF.

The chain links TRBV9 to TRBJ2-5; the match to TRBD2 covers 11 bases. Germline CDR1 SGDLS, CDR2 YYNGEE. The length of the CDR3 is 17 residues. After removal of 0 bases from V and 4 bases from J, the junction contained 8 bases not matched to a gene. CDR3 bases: TGTGCCAGCAGCGTAGGCACTAGCGGGGGCCTCCGAGAGACCCAGTACTTC. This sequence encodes CASSVGTSGGLRETQYF.

The CDR3 protein is CASSLSGVGTNEKLFF. The DNA of the CDR3 is TGTGCCAGCAGCCTCTCAGGGGTCGGGACTAATGAAAAACTGTTTTTT. The chain combines TRBV7-9 with TRBJ1-4, with a tentative D call TRBD1 (6 bases). V was trimmed by 5 bases and J by 2 bases, leaving 15 bases between them. The CDR3 spans 16 residues. The germline gives CDR1 SEHNR, CDR2 FQNEAQ (reference sequence). Full variable domain (missing parts from reference TRBV7-9 and TRBJ1-4): DTGVSQNPRHKITKRGQNVTFRCDPISEHNRLYWYRQTLGQGPEFLTYFQNEAQLEKSRLLSDRFSAERPKGSFSTLEIQRTEQGDSAMYLCASSLSGVGTNEKLFFGSGTQLSVL.

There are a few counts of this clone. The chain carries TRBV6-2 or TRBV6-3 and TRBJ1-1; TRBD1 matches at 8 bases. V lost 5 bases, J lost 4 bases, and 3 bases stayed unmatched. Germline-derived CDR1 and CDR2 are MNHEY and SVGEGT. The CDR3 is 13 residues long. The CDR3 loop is CASSRQGFTEAFF. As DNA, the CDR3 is TGTGCCAGCAGTCGACAGGGGTTCACTGAAGCTTTCTTT.

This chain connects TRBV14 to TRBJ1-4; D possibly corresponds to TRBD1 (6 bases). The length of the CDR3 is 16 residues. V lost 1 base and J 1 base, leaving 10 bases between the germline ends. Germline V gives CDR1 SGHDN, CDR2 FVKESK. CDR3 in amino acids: CASSQGLQGTNEKLFF. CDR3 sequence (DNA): TGTGCCAGCAGCCAAGGTCTACAGGGAACTAATGAAAAACTGTTTTTT.

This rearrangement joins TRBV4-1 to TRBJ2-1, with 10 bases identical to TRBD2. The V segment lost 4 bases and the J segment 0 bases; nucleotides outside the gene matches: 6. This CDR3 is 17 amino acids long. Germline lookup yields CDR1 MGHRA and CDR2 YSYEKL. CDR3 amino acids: CASSLGSGGASYNEQFF. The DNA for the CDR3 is TGCGCCAGCAGCCTCGGAAGCGGGGGGGCCTCCTACAATGAGCAGTTCTTC.

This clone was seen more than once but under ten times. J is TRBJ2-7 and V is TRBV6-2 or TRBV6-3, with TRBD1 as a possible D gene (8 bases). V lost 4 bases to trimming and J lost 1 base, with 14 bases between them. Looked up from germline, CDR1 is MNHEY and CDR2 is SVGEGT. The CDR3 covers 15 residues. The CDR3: CASSLTGEGSYEQYF. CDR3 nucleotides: TGTGCCAGCAGTTTGACAGGGGAGGGGTCCTACGAGCAGTACTTC.

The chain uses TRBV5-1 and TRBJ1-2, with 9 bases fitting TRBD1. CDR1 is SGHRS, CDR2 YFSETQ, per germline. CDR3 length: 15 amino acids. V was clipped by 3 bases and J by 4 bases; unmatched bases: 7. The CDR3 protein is CASSSGQGGVYGYTF. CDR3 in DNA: TGCGCCAGCAGCTCGGGACAGGGAGGGGTCTATGGCTACACCTTC.

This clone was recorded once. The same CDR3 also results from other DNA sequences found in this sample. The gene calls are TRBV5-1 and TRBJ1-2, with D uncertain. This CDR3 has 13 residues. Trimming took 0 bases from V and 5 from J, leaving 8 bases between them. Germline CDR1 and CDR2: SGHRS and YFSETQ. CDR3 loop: CASSLVTEYGYTF. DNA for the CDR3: TGCGCCAGCAGCTTGGTGACGGAGTATGGCTACACCTTC.